One sample yielded the 24 T cell receptor beta chains listed below, sequenced in a study of regulatory T cells in long-lasting Graves disease (dated by TCRdb to the early 2020s). The protocol used for the library was multiplex PCR. This sample was sequenced with an Illumina HiSeq 4000. TCR beta libraries were built with iRepertoire HTBI primers and Arm-PCR amplification of CDR3 regions. TCRdb reworked the public reads: Q25 trimming with fastp, MiXCR clone assembly, productive beta chains retained. Identical CDR3 proteins give one entry, which carries the most common genes and DNA. The sample records 200,000 to 250,000 distinct CDR3 sequences, around 16% of which are singletons. The ten largest clones represent around 20% of the sample. The time point tag for this specimen amounts to: newly diagnosed GD, antithyroid drugs for less than 3 months. For both TCR sequencing and RNA sequencing, RNA was extracted from PBMCs using TRIzol.

The sequencing used peripheral blood mononuclear cells (PBMCs), collected at new diagnosis, from a patient treated with antithyroid drugs. The receptors here all came from a female donor with Graves disease.

This clonotype has ten or more counts. The CDR3 region is CSAGGGGGGNTEAFF. In DNA, the CDR3 is TGCAGCGCCGGGGGGGGCGGAGGGGGTAACACTGAAGCTTTCTTT. This chain links TRBV29-1 with TRBJ1-1; a possible D gene is TRBD1 (6 bases). Per germline, CDR1 SQVTM and CDR2 ANQGSEA. CDR3 length equals 15 residues. The V gene lost 7 bases and the J gene lost 2 bases, with 20 bases spanning the gap.

In its sample, this clonotype ranks as medium-sized (0.01 to 0.1%). The chain employs TRBV30 and TRBJ2-1; 8 positions match TRBD2. V was clipped by 4 bases and J by 0 bases; unmatched bases: 2. From germline, CDR1 is GTSNPN and CDR2 SVGIG (reference sequence). This CDR3 spans 14 amino acids. The CDR3 protein is CAWIAGSSYNEQFF. The CDR3 nucleotides read TGTGCCTGGATAGCGGGAAGCTCCTACAATGAGCAGTTCTTC.

This clonotype turned up a few times. The chain joins TRBV30 to TRBJ2-5, with D unclear. The germline V gene encodes CDR1 GTSNPN and CDR2 SVGIG (reference sequence). V gave up 5 bases and J gave up 1 base, with 5 bases separating them. The CDR3 runs 11 residues. CDR3 nucleotide sequence: TGTGCCTGGGCCGCCCAAGAGACCCAGTACTTC. Its translation: CAWAAQETQYF.

At least ten counts were recorded for this clonotype. The chain joins TRBV12-3 or TRBV12-4 to TRBJ1-2, with D perhaps matching TRBD1 (6 bases). Trimming took off 2 bases at V and 4 bases at J, with 8 bases between the two ends. The CDR3 is made up of 13 amino acids. CDR3 sequence (DNA): TGTGCCAGCAGTTTACAGGACAGCTATGGCTACACCTTC. Protein product: CASSLQDSYGYTF.

In this sample, this clonotype turned up many times. The chain couples TRBV20-1 to TRBJ2-3; a possible D gene is TRBD2 (5 bases). The germline V gene has CDR1 DFQATT and CDR2 SNEGSKA (reference sequence). V was pared by 2 bases and J by 3 bases, with 15 bases between. CDR3 length: 15 residues. CDR3: CSARPAVRATDTQYF. The CDR3 bases are TGCAGTGCTAGACCAGCGGTTAGGGCGACAGATACGCAGTATTTT.

This clonotype was detected many times. The J gene is TRBJ1-2, the V gene TRBV28; TRBD1 aligns across 7 bases. Germline CDR1 reads MDHEN; CDR2 reads SYDVKM. This CDR3 comprises 13 residues. Trimming took 7 bases from V and 6 from J; bases not matched to a gene: 8. CDR3 nucleotide sequence: TGTGCCAGCAACCTCAGGGGGGTGGATGGCTACACCTTC. Amino acid sequence: CASNLRGVDGYTF.

The table lists this clonotype with many counts. This chain links TRBV9 with TRBJ2-5; a possible D gene is TRBD2 (6 bases). Trimming removed 2 bases at V and 3 bases at J, with 14 bases between. Germline CDR1 reads SGDLS; CDR2 reads YYNGEE. This CDR3 has 15 amino acids. The chain's CDR3 is CASSVRWGGEETQYF. CDR3 nucleotides: TGTGCCAGCAGCGTTCGGTGGGGAGGAGAAGAGACCCAGTACTTC.

This clonotype was counted only a few times. The chain is built from TRBV7-9 and TRBJ1-3; D uncertain. Trimming removed 5 bases from V and 6 bases from J, with 11 bases in between. Germline CDR1 SEHNR, CDR2 FQNEAQ (reference sequence). This CDR3 spans 13 amino acids. CDR3 sequence (DNA): TGTGCCAGCAGCCCTCCTCCCCTAAACACCATATATTTT. Translating gives CASSPPPLNTIYF.

The sample holds a few counts of this clonotype. The rearrangement joins TRBV7-2 to TRBJ2-1; 7 nucleotides line up with TRBD1. Germline V gene sequence: CDR1 SGHTA, CDR2 FQGNSA. J gave up 9 bases and V 3 bases, and 11 bases lay outside the gene matches. There are 15 residues in the CDR3. This CDR3 is CASSFLRGLGFEQFF. CDR3 in DNA: TGTGCCAGCAGCTTTTTGAGGGGGCTAGGGTTTGAGCAGTTCTTC.

This clonotype was observed many times. The chain is built from TRBV12-3 or TRBV12-4 and TRBJ2-3; no clear D gene. The CDR3 spans 13 residues. V lost 3 bases and J 5 bases, leaving 9 bases between the germline ends. The CDR3 loop is CASSLTFRDTQYF. The CDR3 bases are TGTGCCAGCAGTTTGACTTTCAGAGATACGCAGTATTTT.

This rearrangement joins TRBV2 to TRBJ1-1; D uncertain. Trimming pared 5 bases from V and 2 bases from J, leaving 18 bases between. The length of the CDR3 is 16 residues. CDR1 is SNHLY and CDR2 is FYNNEI in the germline V gene. The CDR3 here is CASSLMSGGFNTEAFF. The CDR3 nucleotides are TGTGCCAGCAGTCTCATGTCGGGTGGATTCAACACTGAAGCTTTCTTT.

This clonotype was found a few times. One base away lies a much larger clone, so this may be a sequencing read error. This rearrangement joins TRBV6-1 to TRBJ2-2, with 12 positions matching TRBD2. CDR3 size: 14 residues. Germline lookup yields CDR1 MNHNS and CDR2 SASEGT. For the CDR3, the DNA is TGTGCCAGCAAAAGACTAGCGGGAGCCGGGAAGCTGTTTTTT. This gives the protein CASKRLAGAGKLFF.

Notes on this clonotype: It is likely a read error: a sequence one base away is far more abundant. The chain joins TRBV12-3 or TRBV12-4 to TRBJ2-1; D unresolved. This CDR3 is 14 amino acids long. Trimming took 6 bases from V and 10 from J, leaving 19 bases between them. The CDR3 is CASRTSVSSYEQFF. The DNA for the CDR3 is TGTGCCAGCAGGACGTCCGTGAGCTCCTACGAGCAGTTCTTC.

In the case of this clonotype: A much larger clone differs from this one at a single base, so this may be a read error. The chain uses TRBV7-9 and TRBJ2-1; maybe TRBD2 (5 bases). From germline, CDR1 is SEHNR and CDR2 FQNEAQ (reference sequence). The CDR3 spans 13 residues. The CDR3 DNA sequence: TGTGCCAGCAGCTTAGCGGCGAGGGATGAGCAGCTCTTC. It is translated as CASSLAARDEQLF.

This clonotype was counted at least ten times. This sequence joins TRBV10-3 and TRBJ2-3; D ambiguous. V was shortened by 2 bases and J by 0 bases, with 12 bases between the two germline ends. The CDR3 has 16 amino acids. Germline V gene sequence: CDR1 ENHRY, CDR2 SYGVKD. The CDR3 region is CAISETGSPSTDTQYF. The CDR3 DNA is TGTGCCATCAGTGAGACCGGCAGTCCTAGCACAGATACGCAGTATTTT.

V is TRBV29-1 and J is TRBJ2-3; 9 bases match TRBD2. V gave up 3 bases and J gave up 2 bases; unmatched junction bases: 3. This CDR3 has 14 amino acids. Germline CDR1 is SQVTM and CDR2 is ANQGSEA. This CDR3 is CSVELAGPTDTQYF. DNA of the CDR3: TGCAGCGTTGAGCTAGCGGGACCCACAGATACGCAGTATTTT.

This clonotype came up many times. The chain employs TRBV6-1 and TRBJ1-5, with D perhaps matching TRBD1 (6 bases). Germline CDR1 is MNHNS and CDR2 is SASEGT. The germline V and J ends were trimmed by 1 base and 4 bases, with 14 bases remaining between them. The CDR3 runs 16 residues. The CDR3 region is CASSEGDGRGNQPQHF. For the CDR3, the DNA is TGTGCCAGCAGTGAAGGGGACGGCAGGGGAAATCAGCCCCAGCATTTT.

This clonotype was seen many times. The gene calls are TRBV11-1 and TRBJ2-3; D is possibly TRBD1 (6 bases). Germline V gene lookup returns CDR1 SGHAT and CDR2 FQDESV (reference sequence). This CDR3 comprises 16 residues. The V and J ends lost 0 bases and 1 base respectively, with 11 bases between them. Here the CDR3 DNA reads TGTGCCAGCAGCTTAGCAGCGTCAGGGGGCACAGATACGCAGTATTTT. Its translation is CASSLAASGGTDTQYF. Full variable domain (missing parts from reference TRBV11-1 and TRBJ2-3): EAEVAQSPRYKITEKSQAVAFWCDPISGHATLYWYRQILGQGPELLVQFQDESVVDDSQLPKDRFSAERLKGVDSTLKIQPAELGDSAMYLCASSLAASGGTDTQYFGPGTRLTVL.

This clonotype was found many times. The V and J genes are TRBV10-3 and TRBJ2-1; 12 nucleotides line up with TRBD2. This CDR3 is built from 15 residues. The trim removed 6 bases at V and 2 bases at J, leaving 2 bases unmatched. CDR1 and CDR2 (germline): ENHRY, SYGVKD. The CDR3 spells CAIRSSGRAYNEQFF. Here the CDR3 DNA reads TGTGCCATCAGATCTAGCGGGAGGGCCTACAATGAGCAGTTCTTC.

This clonotype occurred many times. V is TRBV6-1 and J is TRBJ2-7, with D perhaps matching TRBD2 (5 bases). Germline CDR1 MNHNS, CDR2 SASEGT. Between the trimmed V and J ends, which lost 1 base and 2 bases, there was a span of 6 bases. This CDR3 is built from 13 residues. CDR3 sequence: CASSEDGTYEQYF. CDR3 DNA: TGTGCCAGCAGTGAAGACGGGACCTACGAGCAGTACTTC.

This clonotype has ten or more counts. The genes are TRBV15 and TRBJ2-7, with TRBD1 as a possible D gene (6 bases). CDR3 size: 15 residues. Trimming took off 0 bases at V and 1 base at J, with 10 bases between the two ends. The germline gives CDR1 LNHNV, CDR2 YYDKDF (reference sequence). CDR3: CATSRDLGQSYEQYF. CDR3 coding DNA: TGTGCCACCAGCAGAGATCTGGGACAATCCTACGAGCAGTACTTC.

Concerning this clonotype: This could be a read error, since a much larger clone is one nucleotide away. CDR3 in amino acids: CACSGTEAFF. Written as DNA, the CDR3 is TGTGCCTGCAGTGGCACTGAAGCTTTCTTT. The V gene is TRBV2, the J gene TRBJ1-1; no clear D gene. CDR3 length equals 10 residues. CDR1 is SNHLY, CDR2 FYNNEI, per germline.

The V call is TRBV28, the J call TRBJ2-5, with 7 positions matching TRBD1. With V trimmed by 5 bases and J by 1 base, 7 bases remained unmatched. Per germline, CDR1 MDHEN and CDR2 SYDVKM. The CDR3 spans 15 residues. In DNA form, the CDR3 reads TGTGCCAGCAGTCCACGGGGACAGTTCCAAGAGACCCAGTACTTC. This codes for CASSPRGQFQETQYF.

This clonotype has more than one count but fewer than ten. V usage is TRBV4-1 and J usage is TRBJ1-5, with D possibly being TRBD1 (6 bases). Trimming shortened V by 3 bases and J by 2 bases, and 17 bases separated the two germline ends. This CDR3 has 17 amino acids. Germline V gene data show CDR1 as MGHRA and CDR2 as YSYEKL. CDR3 DNA sequence: TGCGCCAGCAGCCACCTAAAGGGGGGGCTAGGCAATCAGCCCCAGCATTTT. The encoded protein is CASSHLKGGLGNQPQHF.